The rows below give T cell receptor beta chains drawn from one sample of a study of glioma-infiltrating T cells. Using its own MiXCR run on the multiplex PCR reads, TCRdb lists one record per CDR3 protein. This sample carries a few hundred thousand distinct CDR3 sequences, less than 50% of them seen once, and the ten largest clones take 9.5% to 15%. The sample was glioma tissue, nonneoplastic brain tissue, or PBMCs (not recorded which). These TCRs come from a human donor with low-grade glioma or glioblastoma, undergoing nonglioma brain surgery, or in good health (not recorded which). CDR3s include the opening cysteine and the closing phenylalanine or tryptophan. D genes are given only for firm matches. Where a row states a size, it is once, few, many or the class of an expanded clone; other rows omit it.

size | length | J | V | D | DNA | CDR3
. | 15 | TRBJ2-4 | TRBV28 | . | TGTGCCAGCAGTTCGCAACAGGGATACAAAGACATTCAGTACTTC | CASSSQQGYKDIQYF
many | 14 | TRBJ2-2 | TRBV20-1 | . | TGCAGTGCTAGAGATCAGCGGGACACCGGGGAGCTGTTTTTT | CSARDQRDTGELFF
. | 15 | TRBJ2-7 | TRBV7-8 | . | TGTGCCAGCAGCTTAGGGGTTGGGTTGTCCTACGAGCAGTACTTC | CASSLGVGLSYEQYF
. | 15 | TRBJ2-1 | TRBV15 | TRBD2 | TGTGCCACCAGCCTAGCGGGGGCAATTTTTAATAAGCAGTTATTC | CATSLAGAIFNKQLF
. | 16 | TRBJ2-7 | TRBV9 | TRBD2 | TGTGCCAGCAGCGAACAGTTAGCGGGAGGTTTCTCCGAGCAGTACTTC | CASSEQLAGGFSEQYF
. | 16 | TRBJ2-5 | TRBV5-1 | TRBD2 | TGCGCCAGCAGCTTTCAGGCTAGCGGGAGGTCAGAGACCCAGTACTTC | CASSFQASGRSETQYF
. | 15 | TRBJ1-5 | TRBV2 | . | TGTGCCAGCAATATACAGGGATATAGCAATCAGCCCCAGCATTTT | CASNIQGYSNQPQHF
few | 16 | TRBJ2-3 | TRBV28 | TRBD2 | TGTGCCACCAGTGACCCCGGGACTAGAGCAACAGATACGCAGTATTTT | CATSDPGTRATDTQYF
. | 16 | TRBJ1-6 | TRBV27 | TRBD1 | TGTGCCAGCAGCCAACTGGGGGGACAGGATAATTTACCCCTCCACTTT | CASSQLGGQDNLPLHF
. | 14 | TRBJ2-7 | TRBV12-3/TRBV12-4 | . | TGTGCCAGCAGTTTAGCACAAGGGCTCGACGAGCAGTACTTC | CASSLAQGLDEQYF
. | 18 | TRBJ2-3 | TRBV3-1 | TRBD2 | TGTGCCAGCAGCCAAGATCGGCTAGCGGGAGTAGGGACAGATACGCAGTATTTT | CASSQDRLAGVGTDTQYF
few | 13 | TRBJ1-1 | TRBV7-9 | . | TGTGCCAGCAGCTACTTCGCCGACACTGAAGCTTTCTTT | CASSYFADTEAFF
many | 15 | TRBJ2-1 | TRBV6-2/TRBV6-3 | TRBD2 | TGTGCCAGCACCAAACCCCCTACTAGCGTCAATGAGCAGTTCTTC | CASTKPPTSVNEQFF
many | 15 | TRBJ2-2 | TRBV2 | . | TGTGCCAGCACCTTCACCCAGGGGAACACCGGGGAGCTGTTTTTT | CASTFTQGNTGELFF
. | 14 | TRBJ1-3 | TRBV2 | . | TGTGCCAGCAGTTGGGCGGACTCTGGAAACACCATATATTTT | CASSWADSGNTIYF
. | 15 | TRBJ1-4 | TRBV28 | . | TGTGCCAGCAGTTTAGGAGACAGTGGTAATGAAAAACTGTTTTTT | CASSLGDSGNEKLFF
many | 16 | TRBJ1-2 | TRBV6-1 | TRBD1 | TGTGCCAGCAGTCCGGGGACAGGGTCGGGCTACTATGGCTACACCTTC | CASSPGTGSGYYGYTF
. | 14 | TRBJ2-4 | TRBV7-8 | TRBD2 | TGTGCCAGCAGCTACGGGAGGTTCAAAAACATTCAGTACTTC | CASSYGRFKNIQYF
many | 12 | TRBJ2-5 | TRBV6-2/TRBV6-3 | . | TGTGCCAGCAGTTTACGAAGGGGGACCCAGTACTTC | CASSLRRGTQYF
many | 15 | TRBJ2-3 | TRBV15 | . | TGTGCCACCAGCAGAGATCTGGATAGCTCAGATACGCAGTATTTT | CATSRDLDSSDTQYF
few | 16 | TRBJ1-1 | TRBV6-2/TRBV6-3 | . | TGTGCCAGCAGTTTTTCGTGGGGTCGGGAGAACACTGAAGCTTTCTTT | CASSFSWGRENTEAFF
. | 18 | TRBJ2-7 | TRBV7-9 | TRBD2 | TGTGCCAGCATCCGAGGGGGGCTAGCGGGAGTAGGGTCCTACGAGCAGTACTTC | CASIRGGLAGVGSYEQYF
. | 18 | TRBJ2-1 | TRBV20-1 | TRBD2 | TGCGGTGCTAGAGATCGGGGGGGACTAGCGGGGTTCTACATTGAGCAGTTCTTC | CGARDRGGLAGFYIEQFF
many | 13 | TRBJ2-7 | TRBV5-1 | . | TGCGCCAGCAGCCCTGACGCAGACTACGAGCAGTACTTC | CASSPDADYEQYF
. | 16 | TRBJ2-2 | TRBV27 | . | TGTGCCAGCAGACTTAGGGGACGGGAGAACACCGGGGAGCTGTTTTTT | CASRLRGRENTGELFF
. | 19 | TRBJ2-1 | TRBV7-2 | TRBD2 | TGTGCCAGCAGCCACCCCCTAGGGCGGGAGTCTAGGTCCTACAATGAGCAGTTCTTC | CASSHPLGRESRSYNEQFF
. | 17 | TRBJ2-1 | TRBV2 | TRBD2 | TGTGCCAGCAGTGAAGCGTGGACTAGCGGGAGGGGAGGTGAGCAGTTCTTC | CASSEAWTSGRGGEQFF
. | 16 | TRBJ2-7 | TRBV6-1 | . | TGTGCCAGCAGGCTAGGCCTATCCCCCTCCTCCTACGAGCAGCACTTC | CASRLGLSPSSYEQHF
few | 15 | TRBJ2-2 | TRBV20-1 | . | TGCAGTGCAGTAACTAGCACGGTTAACACCGGGGAGCTGTTTTTT | CSAVTSTVNTGELFF
. | 14 | TRBJ1-1 | TRBV10-3 | TRBD1 | TGTGCCATCAGTGAGAGGGGGCGCGGCACTGAAGCTTTCTTT | CAISERGRGTEAFF
. | 14 | TRBJ2-1 | TRBV6-1 | TRBD2 | TGTGCCAGCAGCGGGACTAGCGGCCTCAATGAGCAGTTCTTC | CASSGTSGLNEQFF
. | 18 | TRBJ2-3 | TRBV4-1 | . | TGCGCCAGCAGCCAAGATGCAGCGACCACCCCTAGCACAGATACGCAGTATTTT | CASSQDAATTPSTDTQYF
. | 14 | TRBJ2-3 | TRBV2 | . | TGTGCCAGCAGGCTTCAAGGGAGCACAGATACGCAGTATTTT | CASRLQGSTDTQYF
few | 15 | TRBJ1-3 | TRBV6-1 | . | TGTGCCAGCAGTCCTTGGGGTAACGGTGGAAACACCATATATTTT | CASSPWGNGGNTIYF
few | 16 | TRBJ1-2 | TRBV4-3 | . | TGCGCCAGCAGCCAAGATGCAGGGTTGGGAGCTTATGGCTACACCTTC | CASSQDAGLGAYGYTF
. | 15 | TRBJ2-2 | TRBV28 | . | TGTGCCAGCAGTTTATACGACGGGGGCACCGGGGAGCTGTTTTTT | CASSLYDGGTGELFF
few | 14 | TRBJ2-7 | TRBV4-2 | . | TGTGCCAGCAGCCCAGAGGACAGCCTCTACGAGCAGTACTTC | CASSPEDSLYEQYF
few | 17 | TRBJ2-5 | TRBV3-1 | TRBD2 | TGTGCCAGCAGCCAGGGGGTAGGACTAGCGGGAGTGCAGACCCAGTACTTC | CASSQGVGLAGVQTQYF
many | 11 | TRBJ2-1 | TRBV20-1 | . | TGCAGTGCCCTTTACAGCCCACGTAGGTTCTTC | CSALYSPRRFF
. | 17 | TRBJ1-2 | TRBV7-9 | . | TGTGCCAGCAGCCTCGGGACGGCTACCCTACTTAACTATGGCTACACCTTC | CASSLGTATLLNYGYTF
. | 17 | TRBJ2-2 | TRBV7-3 | . | TGTGCCAGCAGCTCGTTCTCAACTAGAGGAAACGCCGGGGAGCTGTTTTTT | CASSSFSTRGNAGELFF
few | 16 | TRBJ2-3 | TRBV20-1 | TRBD2 | TGCAGTGCTCCGGACCGAGCTAGCGGAAACACAGATACGCAGTATTTT | CSAPDRASGNTDTQYF
few | 15 | TRBJ2-1 | TRBV20-1 | TRBD2 | TGCAGTGCTAGGGGCCTAGCGGGTGACTACAATGAGCAGTTCTTC | CSARGLAGDYNEQFF
. | 14 | TRBJ1-5 | TRBV27 | . | TGTGCCAGCAACGGGTCTTTGGGCAATCAGCCCCAGCATTTT | CASNGSLGNQPQHF
. | 11 | TRBJ2-1 | TRBV4-3 | . | TGCGCCAGCAGCCAAGGTTTCGAGCAGTTCTTC | CASSQGFEQFF
many | 13 | TRBJ1-1 | TRBV28 | . | TGTGCCAGCAGTTGGGCCGCCAACACTGAAGCTTTCTTT | CASSWAANTEAFF
. | 14 | TRBJ2-7 | TRBV7-2 | TRBD1 | TGTGCCAGCAGCTTAGCACAGGGGCCCTACGAGCAGTACTTC | CASSLAQGPYEQYF
. | 12 | TRBJ2-3 | TRBV20-1 | . | TGCAGTGCTAATGGACAGACAGATACGCAGTATTTT | CSANGQTDTQYF
. | 14 | TRBJ2-2 | TRBV10-3 | TRBD1 | TGTGCCATAGGGACAGTCGCGAACACCGGGGAGCTGTTTTTT | CAIGTVANTGELFF
. | 16 | TRBJ2-2 | TRBV5-4 | . | TGTGCCAGCAGTACCTCCATGCGGTCCCGGACCGGGGAGCTGTTTTTT | CASSTSMRSRTGELFF